This T cell receptor (beta chain) was recorded in a study of blood T cells in healthy people across ages. Sample donors were healthy Caucasian individuals that came from Russia, aged roughly 6 to 95. Staff drew 8 to 10 milliliters of peripheral blood from each donor. Each sample had at least 6.5 million PBMCs isolated. There are 16 residues in the CDR3. Germline trimming cut 5 bases from V and 4 bases from J; bases unmatched to any gene: 10. Germline-derived CDR1 and CDR2 are DFQATT and SNEGSKA (reference sequence). A sample-barcoded 5' primer and a J-beta primer mix were used in a second PCR of roughly 7 to 12 cycles. TCRdb reprocessed the 5' RACE reads with MiXCR, giving one entry per CDR3 protein. The table shows more than 1 million distinct CDR3 sequences, with 45% occurring only once.

The sequence was obtained from a woman aged 55-70 years in good health. The chain recombines TRBV20-1 with TRBJ2-1; 11 bases map to TRBD2. The sample was blood. The CDR3: CSAATPGLAAYNEQFF. The DNA for the CDR3 is TGCAGTGCTGCTACACCGGGACTAGCGGCTTACAATGAGCAGTTCTTC.